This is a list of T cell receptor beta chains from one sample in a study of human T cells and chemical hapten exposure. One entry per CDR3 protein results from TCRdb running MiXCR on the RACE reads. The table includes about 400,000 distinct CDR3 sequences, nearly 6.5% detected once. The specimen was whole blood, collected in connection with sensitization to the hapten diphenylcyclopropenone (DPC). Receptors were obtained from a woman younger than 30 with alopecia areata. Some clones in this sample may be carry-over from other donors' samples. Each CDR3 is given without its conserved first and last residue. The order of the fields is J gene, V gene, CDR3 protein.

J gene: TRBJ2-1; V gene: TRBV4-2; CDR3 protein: ASSQMTSGGLNEQF
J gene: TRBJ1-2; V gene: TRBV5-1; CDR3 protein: ASASRTGSGYT
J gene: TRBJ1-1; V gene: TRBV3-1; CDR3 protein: ASSGTGGLEEAF
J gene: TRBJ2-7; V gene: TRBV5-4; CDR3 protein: ASSLRTGIGEY
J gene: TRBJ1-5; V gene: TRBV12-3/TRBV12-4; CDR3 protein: ASSRTGQNNQPQH
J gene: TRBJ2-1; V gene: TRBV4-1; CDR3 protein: ASSLTGGFSYNEQF
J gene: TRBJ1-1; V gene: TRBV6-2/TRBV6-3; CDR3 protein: ASSYSRDRVRAVGTEAF
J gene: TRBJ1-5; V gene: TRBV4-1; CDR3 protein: ASSQHPVGQPQH
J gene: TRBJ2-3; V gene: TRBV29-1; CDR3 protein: SVEAGQGVTGADTQY
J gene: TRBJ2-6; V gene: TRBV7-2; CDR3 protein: ASRVTGANVLT
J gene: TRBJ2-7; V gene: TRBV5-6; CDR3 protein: ASGTGSYEQY
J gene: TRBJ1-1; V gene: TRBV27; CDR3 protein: ARKRKVEVRGYTEAF
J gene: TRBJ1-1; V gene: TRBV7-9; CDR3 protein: ASSSPGGANTEAF
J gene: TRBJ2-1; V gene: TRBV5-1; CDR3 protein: ASSLEGHGNEQF
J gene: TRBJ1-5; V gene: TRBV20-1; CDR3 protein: SARDSPYSNQPQH
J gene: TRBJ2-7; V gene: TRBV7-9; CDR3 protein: ASSLENSYEQY
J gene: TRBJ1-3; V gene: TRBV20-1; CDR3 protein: SARDPRGSGNTIY
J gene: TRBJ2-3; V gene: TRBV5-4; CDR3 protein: ASSPPGTSRDTQY
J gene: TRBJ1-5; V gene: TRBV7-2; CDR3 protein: ASSLWTGVNQPQH
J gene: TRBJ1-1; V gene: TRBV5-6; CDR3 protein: ASSLRGARTEAF
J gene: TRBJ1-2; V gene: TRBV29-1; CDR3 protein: SVVRTDYGYT
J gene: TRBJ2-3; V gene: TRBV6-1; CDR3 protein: ASGGLARYTDTQY
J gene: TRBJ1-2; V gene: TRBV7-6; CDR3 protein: ASSLEAGGGYT
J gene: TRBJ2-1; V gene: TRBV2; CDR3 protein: ASTRDRSSYNEQF
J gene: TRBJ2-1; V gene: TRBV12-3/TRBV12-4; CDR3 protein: ASSPSGRVNNEQF
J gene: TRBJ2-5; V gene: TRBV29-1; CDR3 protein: SVVTSGAYQETQY
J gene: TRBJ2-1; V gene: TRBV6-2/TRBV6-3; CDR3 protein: ASSRTGKIDEQF
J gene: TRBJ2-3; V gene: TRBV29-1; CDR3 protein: SVDRGPDTQY
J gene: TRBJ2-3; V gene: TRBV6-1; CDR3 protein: ASSVSGVDTDTQY
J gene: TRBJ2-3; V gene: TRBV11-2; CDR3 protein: ASSPQAYRSGNTQY
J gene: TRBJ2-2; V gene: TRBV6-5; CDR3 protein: ASGVRNTGELF
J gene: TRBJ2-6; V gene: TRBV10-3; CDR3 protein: AISEPSRGFGANVLT
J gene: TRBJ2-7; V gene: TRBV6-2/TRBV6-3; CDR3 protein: ASSSLRRKQVPYEQY
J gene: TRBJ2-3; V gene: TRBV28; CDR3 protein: ASIPAASGGSDTQY
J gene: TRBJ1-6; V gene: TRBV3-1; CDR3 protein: ASSARGGSSPLH
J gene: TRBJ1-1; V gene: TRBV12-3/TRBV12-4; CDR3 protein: ASSRDTGEAF
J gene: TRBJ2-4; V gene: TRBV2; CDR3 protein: ASSPGQAKNIQY
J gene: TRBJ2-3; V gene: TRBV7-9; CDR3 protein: ASSPRAGSTDTQY
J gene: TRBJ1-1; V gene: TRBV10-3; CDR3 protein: AISPLQGNTEAF
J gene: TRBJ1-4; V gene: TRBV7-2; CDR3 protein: ASSLVGTGTKEKLF
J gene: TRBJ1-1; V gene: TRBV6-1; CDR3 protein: ASSEININTEAF
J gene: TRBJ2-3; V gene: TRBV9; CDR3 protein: ASSVDRLTDTQY
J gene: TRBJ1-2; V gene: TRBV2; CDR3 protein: ASDNYGYT
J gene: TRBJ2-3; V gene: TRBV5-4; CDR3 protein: ASSLWRADTQY
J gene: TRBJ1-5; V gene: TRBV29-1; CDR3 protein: SVVEQNQPQH
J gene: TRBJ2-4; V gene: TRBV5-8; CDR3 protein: ASSLAVGTLVKNIQY
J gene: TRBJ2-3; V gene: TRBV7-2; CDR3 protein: ASRRPGLAFSDTQY
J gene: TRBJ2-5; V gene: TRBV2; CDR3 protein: ASGSRTQY
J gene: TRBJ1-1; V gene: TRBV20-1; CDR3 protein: SARVPADMNTEAF
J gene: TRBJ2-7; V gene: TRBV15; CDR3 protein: ATSTIAGGTYEQY
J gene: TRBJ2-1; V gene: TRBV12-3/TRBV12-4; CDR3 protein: ASSGAGQLQAYNEQF
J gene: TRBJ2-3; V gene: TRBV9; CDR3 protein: ASRPLAGYTDTQY
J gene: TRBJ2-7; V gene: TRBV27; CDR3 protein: ASSSPKDRRYEQY
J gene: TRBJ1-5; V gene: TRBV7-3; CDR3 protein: ASSPHSGNQPQH
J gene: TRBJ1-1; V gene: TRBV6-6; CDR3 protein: ASRQDRDAEAF
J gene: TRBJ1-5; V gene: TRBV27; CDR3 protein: ASSYLRVTYGPPEPQH